This TCR beta chain was found in a study of blood T cell repertoires in COVID-19. Study details: In each case, the material was cDNA or gDNA derived from T cells, B-cell-depleted T cells, or PBMCs.

Under the authors' procedure: Reference gene primer amplification in the assay estimated nucleated cell counts. TCRdb's table, derived via immunoSEQ multiplex PCR, lists solely in-frame clones and lacks some. V and J calls plus clone size are reproduced from that table; the DNA served to infer D and trimming. The sample lists roughly 150,000 clones; 84% were seen once. Participant ages covered roughly 18 to 89 years across 24 US areas. In assigning cohorts, the study relied on participant-reported clinical history. Germline values: CDR1 SNHLY, CDR2 FYNNEI. V lost 6 bases, J lost 4 bases, and 9 bases lay in between. The CDR3 extends over 12 amino acids.

The chain recombines TRBV2 with TRBJ1-2; D not certain. Sequences were obtained from PBMCs or T cells enriched from blood (not recorded which). This TCR was recovered from a woman aged 18-30 years who had been exposed to COVID-19. Written as DNA, the CDR3 is TGTGCCAGCAGGCCGGAGAGCTATGGCTACACCTTC. It codes for CASRPESYGYTF.